A single sample is the source of the 30 T cell receptor beta chains below, sequenced in a study of shared clonotypes between healthy human individuals. Libraries were prepared by immunoSEQ multiplex PCR; TCRdb keeps only in-frame clonotypes and omits some of them. This table holds under 1,900,000 clones, around 98.5% found once. Sequenced material: naive CD4+ T cells sorted from blood. Subset of the sample: CD45RA+ positively selected. The receptors here all came from a man aged 25 to 40 in good health.

This chain uses TRBV5-1 with TRBJ2-1; possibly TRBD1 or TRBD2 for D (5 bases each). The CDR3 covers 14 residues. Per the germline V gene, CDR1 is SGHRS and CDR2 is YFSETQ. V dropped 4 bases and J dropped 5 bases, with 13 bases sitting between them. CDR3 region: CASSRTPGHNEQFF. CDR3 nucleotides: TGCGCCAGCAGCCGGACACCGGGGCACAATGAGCAGTTCTTC.

The chain carries TRBV5-1 and TRBJ2-1; the match to TRBD1 covers 7 bases. The J segment lost 6 bases and the V segment lost 4 bases, leaving 7 bases of the junction unmatched. This CDR3 contains 14 residues. Germline V gene sequence: CDR1 SGHRS, CDR2 YFSETQ. The CDR3 reads CASSLLDRINEQFF. CDR3 in DNA: TGCGCCAGCAGCCTCCTGGACAGGATCAATGAGCAGTTCTTC.

The V call is TRBV6-1, the J call TRBJ1-2; D call uncertain. Trimming left V 2 bases short and J 3 bases short, with 4 bases between. CDR1 MNHNS and CDR2 SASEGT come from the germline V gene. There are 12 residues in the CDR3. This chain's CDR3 is CASSEMDYGYTF. CDR3 nucleotides: TGTGCCAGCAGTGAAATGGACTATGGCTACACCTTC.

The rearrangement uses TRBV18 and TRBJ2-7, with TRBD2 matching over 10 bases. CDR1 KGHSH and CDR2 LQKENI come from the germline V gene. This CDR3 contains 15 residues. With V trimmed by 2 bases and J by 5 bases, 6 bases remained unmatched. Here the CDR3 DNA reads TGTGCCAGCTCACCAATCTTCACTAGCGGGAACGAGCAGTACTTC. Protein: CASSPIFTSGNEQYF.

V usage is TRBV29-1 and J usage is TRBJ2-7; D is possibly TRBD1 or TRBD2 (5 bases each). The CDR3 contains 14 residues. CDR1 is SQVTM and CDR2 is ANQGSEA in the germline V gene. V dropped 5 bases and J dropped 0 bases, with 14 bases sitting between them. For the CDR3, the DNA is TGCAGCGTTTGGGGGAAAGGCGGCTCCTACGAGCAGTACTTC. Translated, it gives CSVWGKGGSYEQYF.

This clone was seen a single time. In DNA form, the CDR3 reads TGTGCCAGTAGTCCGGGACTAGCGGGACGGCCGCCTTCCTACGAGCAGTACTTC. Protein sequence: CASSPGLAGRPPSYEQYF. This chain connects TRBV19 to TRBJ2-7; 13 bases agree with TRBD2. J gave up 1 base and V 5 bases, and 11 bases lay outside the gene matches. This CDR3 comprises 18 residues. CDR1 is LNHDA, CDR2 SQIVND, per germline (reference sequence).

This clone came up once. The chain combines TRBV18 with TRBJ1-3; D is undetermined. The CDR3 extends over 17 amino acids. Germline CDR1 and CDR2: KGHSH and LQKENI. V was trimmed by 3 bases and J by 0 bases, leaving 15 bases between them. The CDR3 coding sequence is TGTGCCAGCTCACCCTTAGGCAGGCCTGGCTCTGGAAACACCATATATTTT. Translated: CASSPLGRPGSGNTIYF.

In the case of this clone: This sample includes further DNA sequences coding for the same CDR3. The V call is TRBV20-1, the J call TRBJ2-5, with D unresolved. V lost 1 base, J lost 5 bases, and 5 bases lay in between. Per germline, CDR1 DFQATT and CDR2 SNEGSKA (reference sequence). This CDR3 spans 11 amino acids. CDR3 bases: TGCAGTGCTAGAGTGGGGGAGACCCAGTACTTC. Translation gives CSARVGETQYF.

The chain couples TRBV2 to TRBJ2-7, with 8 bases lining up with TRBD2. The CDR3 totals 12 residues. The V gene end was trimmed by 3 bases and the J gene end by 8 bases; junction bases not matched to a gene: 3. Germline CDR1 and CDR2: SNHLY and FYNNEI. The CDR3 loop is CASSDRGGKQYF. Written as DNA, the CDR3 is TGTGCCAGCAGTGATCGGGGGGGTAAGCAGTACTTC.

This chain uses TRBV11-2 with TRBJ2-2; 8 bases align to TRBD1. V lost 5 bases, J lost 6 bases, and 5 bases stayed unmatched. Germline V gene data show CDR1 as SGHAT and CDR2 as FQNNGV. CDR3 length equals 14 residues. CDR3 in DNA: TGTGCCAGCAGCCGGACAGGGTATTCCGGGGAGCTGTTTTTT. This gives the protein CASSRTGYSGELFF. The complete variable domain, with remaining parts taken from reference TRBV11-2 and TRBJ2-2, reads EAGVAQSPRYKIIEKRQSVAFWCNPISGHATLYWYQQILGQGPKLLIQFQNNGVVDDSQLPKDRFSAERLKGVDSTLKIQPAKLEDSAVYLCASSRTGYSGELFFGEGSRLTVL.

This chain links TRBV10-3 with TRBJ2-7; possible D gene TRBD2, 6 bases. CDR3 length: 14 amino acids. V gave up 8 bases and J gave up 0 bases, with 14 bases separating them. The V gene's germline CDR1 is ENHRY and CDR2 SYGVKD. This CDR3 is CAISSGRSSYEQYF. Written as DNA, the CDR3 is TGTGCCATCTCGTCCGGGAGAAGCTCCTACGAGCAGTACTTC.

The chain is built from TRBV5-6 and TRBJ1-5; 7 bases match TRBD1. CDR1 SGHDT and CDR2 YYEEEE come from the germline V gene. J lost 1 base, V lost 4 bases, and 5 bases had no gene match. The CDR3 contains 15 residues. The CDR3 DNA reads TGTGCCAGCAGCCATGACAGGGTGAGCAATCAGCCCCAGCATTTT. It yields the protein CASSHDRVSNQPQHF.

The rearrangement joins TRBV27 to TRBJ2-3; D gene uncertain. CDR1 MNHEY and CDR2 SMNVEV come from the germline V gene (reference sequence). The CDR3 runs to 12 residues. Deletions cut 8 bases from V and 6 bases from J, with 12 bases between. The CDR3 spells CASSDPLDTQYF. The CDR3 DNA reads as TGTGCCAGCTCCGATCCGTTGGATACGCAGTATTTT.

The chain recombines TRBV5-5 with TRBJ1-1; a possible D gene is TRBD1 (5 bases). CDR3 length equals 13 residues. Germline CDR1 and CDR2: SGHKS and YYEKEE (reference sequence). The V end lost 4 bases, the J end lost 6 bases, and 13 bases lay between the germline ends. CDR3 DNA sequence: TGTGCCAGCAGCCCTTCAGGGCGCGCTGAAGCTTTCTTT. It encodes CASSPSGRAEAFF.

This chain joins TRBV7-2 and TRBJ2-7; weak D call: TRBD2 (6 bases). The CDR3 extends over 15 amino acids. Germline V lookup: CDR1 SGHTA, CDR2 FQGNSA. Trimming took off 3 bases at V and 4 bases at J, with 16 bases between the two ends. CDR3 sequence (DNA): TGTGCCAGCAGCTTGTGGGACGGGGGAAGATACGAGCAGTACTTC. Protein sequence: CASSLWDGGRYEQYF.

The V gene is TRBV18, the J gene TRBJ2-1, with TRBD2 matching 8 bases. Trimming removed 5 bases from V and 1 base from J; junction bases left unmatched: 7. The V gene's germline CDR1 is KGHSH and CDR2 LQKENI. The length of the CDR3 is 16 residues. CDR3 in DNA: TGTGCCAGCTCAGCGACGAGCGGGGGATCCTACAATGAGCAGTTCTTC. Translating it yields CASSATSGGSYNEQFF.

V and J are TRBV7-6 and TRBJ2-2; D uncertain. The germline CDR1 and CDR2 sequences are SGHVS and FNYEAQ. V lost 1 base to trimming and J lost 0 bases, with 9 bases between them. This CDR3 is 16 amino acids long. CDR3 coding DNA: TGTGCCAGCAGCTTAGTCCAAGCCGCGAACACCGGGGAGCTGTTTTTT. As protein: CASSLVQAANTGELFF.

This clone was counted once. The chain links TRBV4-2 to TRBJ2-1; 7 bases are shared with TRBD2. The CDR3 length is 15 residues. Germline loops: CDR1 LGHNA, CDR2 YNFKEQ. V gave up 4 bases and J gave up 0 bases; unmatched junction bases: 3. The DNA for the CDR3 is TGTGCCAGCAGCCTCGAGCGGGGCTCCTACAATGAGCAGTTCTTC. Translating gives CASSLERGSYNEQFF.

The rearrangement uses TRBV19 and TRBJ2-1; maybe TRBD2 (6 bases). Trimming cost V 5 bases and J 4 bases, with 18 bases left between them. Germline loops: CDR1 LNHDA, CDR2 SQIVND (reference sequence). The CDR3 is made up of 16 amino acids. The CDR3 coding sequence is TGTGCCAGTAGTGCCGGCCCCGGGACTTCGTACAATGAGCAGTTCTTC. As protein: CASSAGPGTSYNEQFF.

The chain recombines TRBV5-1 with TRBJ1-1; D is uncertain. Germline V gene data show CDR1 as SGHRS and CDR2 as YFSETQ. The ends were cut back, 0 bases at V and 5 bases at J, with 14 bases in the middle. This CDR3 spans 15 amino acids. The CDR3 region has the DNA TGCGCCAGCAGCTTGGAGGCGACCCCGGGGACTGAAGCTTTCTTT. Encoded protein: CASSLEATPGTEAFF.

This chain links TRBV29-1 with TRBJ2-5; 8 bases align to TRBD2. The trim removed 4 bases at V and 4 bases at J, leaving 14 bases unmatched. Germline CDR1 SQVTM, CDR2 ANQGSEA. This CDR3 has 16 residues. Here the CDR3 DNA reads TGCAGCGTTGTGGTAGCGGGGATAACTGGGCGAGAGACCCAGTACTTC. This gives the protein CSVVVAGITGRETQYF.

In this sample, this clone turned up a few times. J is TRBJ2-1 and V is TRBV5-1; 11 positions match TRBD2. V lost 5 bases, J lost 3 bases, and 1 base stayed unmatched. Germline CDR1 reads SGHRS; CDR2 reads YFSETQ. The CDR3 is 14 amino acids. Here the CDR3 reads CASSGLAGYNEQFF. The CDR3 DNA sequence: TGCGCCAGCAGTGGACTAGCGGGCTACAATGAGCAGTTCTTC.

This clone occurred once. This CDR3 reads CASSGQGMPYNEQFF. CDR3 coding DNA: TGTGCCAGCAGCGGCCAGGGTATGCCCTACAATGAGCAGTTCTTC. The rearrangement links TRBV11-2 to TRBJ2-1, with D tentatively TRBD1 (5 bases). The length of the CDR3 is 15 residues. V lost 5 bases to trimming and J lost 2 bases, with 13 bases between them. The germline gives CDR1 SGHAT, CDR2 FQNNGV.

This clone was counted a single time. This sequence joins TRBV5-4 and TRBJ2-4; D not certain. Germline CDR1 is SGHNT and CDR2 is YYREEE (reference sequence). The CDR3 is 14 amino acids. V lost 8 bases and J 1 base, leaving 13 bases between the germline ends. The CDR3 is CASSPGFAKNIQYF. Here the CDR3 DNA reads TGTGCCAGTTCTCCTGGGTTCGCCAAAAACATTCAGTACTTC.

The CDR3 bases are TGTGCCAGCAGCTTAGGAAGGGATGAGCAGTTCTTC. It encodes CASSLGRDEQFF. V and J are TRBV7-2 and TRBJ2-1; D is unresolved. Germline CDR1 is SGHTA and CDR2 is FQGNSA. CDR3 size: 12 residues. V was pared by 1 base and J by 8 bases, with 6 bases between. Combining the CDR3 with reference TRBV7-2 and TRBJ2-1 gives the whole variable domain GAGVSQSPSNKVTEKGKDVELRCDPISGHTALYWYRQSLGQGLEFLIYFQGNSAPDKSGLPSDRFSAERTGGSVSTLTIQRTQQEDSAVYLCASSLGRDEQFFGPGTRLTVL.

The V and J genes are TRBV7-6 and TRBJ2-3, with 7 nucleotides matching TRBD2. In germline, CDR1 is SGHVS, CDR2 FNYEAQ. V was pared by 5 bases and J by 3 bases, with 11 bases of the junction left unmatched. The CDR3 runs to 16 residues. CDR3 in amino acids: CASSALRGGPTDTQYF. In nucleotides, the CDR3 is TGTGCCAGCAGCGCCTTAAGGGGAGGGCCAACAGATACGCAGTATTTT.

In this sample, this clone turned up once. This chain uses TRBV4-3 with TRBJ2-1; either TRBD1 or TRBD2 may supply D (6 bases each). This CDR3 has 20 residues. V was pared by 1 base and J by 0 bases, with 22 bases between. The germline V gene encodes CDR1 LGHNA and CDR2 YSLEER. The CDR3 sequence is CASSQVFEVLWGASYNEQFF. CDR3 DNA sequence: TGCGCCAGCAGCCAAGTCTTTGAGGTACTTTGGGGGGCCTCCTACAATGAGCAGTTCTTC.

This clone was picked up one time. This chain uses TRBV29-1 with TRBJ1-2; the D gene is possibly TRBD1 (5 bases). The CDR3 runs 14 residues. V gave up 1 base and J gave up 6 bases, with 15 bases separating them. Germline V CDR1 and CDR2: SQVTM, ANQGSEA. CDR3 nucleotide sequence: TGCAGCGTTGAAGCATGGCAGGGTGGGAATGGCTACACCTTC. Translation: CSVEAWQGGNGYTF.

This clone was observed a single time. The V and J genes are TRBV11-2 and TRBJ2-7; no firm D call. Trimming pared 6 bases from V and 7 bases from J, leaving 16 bases between. The CDR3 extends over 13 amino acids. Germline V CDR1 and CDR2: SGHAT, FQNNGV. CDR3 bases: TGTGCCAGCAGTCGTTATATGTTGCTAGAGCAGTACTTC. It specifies CASSRYMLLEQYF.

V and J are TRBV5-1 and TRBJ2-3; TRBD1 is a possible D gene (6 bases). The ends were cut back, 6 bases at V and 0 bases at J, with 8 bases in the middle. This CDR3 region has 13 residues. CDR1 is SGHRS and CDR2 is YFSETQ in the germline V gene. The CDR3 DNA follows: TGCGCCAGCAATACAGGGAGCACAGATACGCAGTATTTT. Residues: CASNTGSTDTQYF.